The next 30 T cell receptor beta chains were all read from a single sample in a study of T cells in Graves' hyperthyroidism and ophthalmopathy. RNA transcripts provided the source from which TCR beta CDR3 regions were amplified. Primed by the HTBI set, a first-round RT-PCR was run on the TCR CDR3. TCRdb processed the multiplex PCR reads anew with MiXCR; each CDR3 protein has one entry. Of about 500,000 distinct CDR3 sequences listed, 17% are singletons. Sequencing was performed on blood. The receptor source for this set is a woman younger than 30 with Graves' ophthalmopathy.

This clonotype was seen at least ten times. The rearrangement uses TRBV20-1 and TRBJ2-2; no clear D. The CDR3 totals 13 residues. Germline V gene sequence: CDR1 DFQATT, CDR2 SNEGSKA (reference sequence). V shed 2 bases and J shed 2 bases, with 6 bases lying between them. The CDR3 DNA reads TGCAGTGCTAGAAACACCAACACCGGGGAGCTGTTTTTT. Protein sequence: CSARNTNTGELFF.

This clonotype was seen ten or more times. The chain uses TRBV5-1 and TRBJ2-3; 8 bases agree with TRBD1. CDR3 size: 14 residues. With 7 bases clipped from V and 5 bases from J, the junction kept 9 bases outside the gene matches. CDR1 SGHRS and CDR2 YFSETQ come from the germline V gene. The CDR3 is CASDRGAGGDTQYF. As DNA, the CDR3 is TGCGCCAGCGACAGGGGCGCTGGGGGAGATACGCAGTATTTT.

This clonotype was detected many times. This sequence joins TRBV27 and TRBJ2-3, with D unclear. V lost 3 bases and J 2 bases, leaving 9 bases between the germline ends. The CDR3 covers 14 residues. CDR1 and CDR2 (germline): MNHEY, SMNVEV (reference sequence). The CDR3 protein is CASSFGGVTDTQYF. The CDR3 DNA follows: TGTGCCAGCAGTTTCGGTGGCGTCACAGATACGCAGTATTTT.

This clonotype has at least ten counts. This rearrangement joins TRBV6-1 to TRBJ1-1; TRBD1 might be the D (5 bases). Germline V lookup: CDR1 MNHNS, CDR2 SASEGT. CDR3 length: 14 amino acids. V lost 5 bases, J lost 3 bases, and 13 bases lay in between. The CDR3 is CASSRPGLDTEAFF. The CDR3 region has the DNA TGTGCCAGCAGTAGACCAGGGTTAGACACTGAAGCTTTCTTT.

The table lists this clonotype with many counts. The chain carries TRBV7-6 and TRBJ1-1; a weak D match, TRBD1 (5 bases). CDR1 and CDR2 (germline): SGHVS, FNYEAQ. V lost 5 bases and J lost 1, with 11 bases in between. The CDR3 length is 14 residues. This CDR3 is CASSPGTTNTEAFF. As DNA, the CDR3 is TGTGCCAGCAGCCCCGGGACTACGAACACTGAAGCTTTCTTT.

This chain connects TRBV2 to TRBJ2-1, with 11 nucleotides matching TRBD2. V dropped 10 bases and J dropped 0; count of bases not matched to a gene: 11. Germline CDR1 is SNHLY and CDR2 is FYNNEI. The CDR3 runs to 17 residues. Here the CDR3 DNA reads TGTGCCACCAGAGGTAGCGGGGGGGGAAGCTCCTACAATGAGCAGTTCTTC. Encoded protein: CATRGSGGGSSYNEQFF.

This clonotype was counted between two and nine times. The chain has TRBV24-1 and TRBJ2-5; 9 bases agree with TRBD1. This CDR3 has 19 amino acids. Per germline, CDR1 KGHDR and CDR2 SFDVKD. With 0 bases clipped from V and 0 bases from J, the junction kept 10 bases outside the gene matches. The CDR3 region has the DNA TGTGCCACCAGTGATTTGGAGAAACCCGGGACAGGGAACCAAGAGACCCAGTACTTC. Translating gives CATSDLEKPGTGNQETQYF.

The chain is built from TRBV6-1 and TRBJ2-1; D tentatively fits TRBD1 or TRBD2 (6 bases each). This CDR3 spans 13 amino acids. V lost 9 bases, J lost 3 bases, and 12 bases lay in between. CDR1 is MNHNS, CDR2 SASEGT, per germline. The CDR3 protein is CASSKGGYNEQFF. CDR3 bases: TGTGCCAGTTCGAAGGGGGGCTACAATGAGCAGTTCTTC.

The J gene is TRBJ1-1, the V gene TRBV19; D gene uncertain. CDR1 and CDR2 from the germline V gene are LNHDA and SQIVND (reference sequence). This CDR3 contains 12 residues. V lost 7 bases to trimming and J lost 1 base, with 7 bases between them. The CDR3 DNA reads TGTGCCAGTATAGTGGGGAACACTGAAGCTTTCTTT. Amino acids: CASIVGNTEAFF.

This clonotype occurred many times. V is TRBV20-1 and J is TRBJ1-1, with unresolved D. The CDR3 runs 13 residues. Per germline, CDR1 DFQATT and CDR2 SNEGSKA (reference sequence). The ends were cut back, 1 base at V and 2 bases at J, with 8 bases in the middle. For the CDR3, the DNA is TGCAGTGCTAGAGTGCAGGTCAACACTGAAGCTTTCTTT. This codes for CSARVQVNTEAFF.

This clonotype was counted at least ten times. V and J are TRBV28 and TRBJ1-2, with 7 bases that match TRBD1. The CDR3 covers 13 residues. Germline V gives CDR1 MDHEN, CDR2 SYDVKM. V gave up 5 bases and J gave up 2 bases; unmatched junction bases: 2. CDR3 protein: CASSLDRNYGYTF. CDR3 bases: TGTGCCAGCAGTCTGGACAGGAACTATGGCTACACCTTC.

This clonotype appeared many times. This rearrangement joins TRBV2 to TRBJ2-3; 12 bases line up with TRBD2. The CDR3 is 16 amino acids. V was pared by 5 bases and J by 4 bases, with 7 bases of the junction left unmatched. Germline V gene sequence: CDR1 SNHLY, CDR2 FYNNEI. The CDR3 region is CASSPTPSGGADTQYF. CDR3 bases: TGTGCCAGCAGTCCAACTCCTAGCGGGGGGGCAGATACGCAGTATTTT. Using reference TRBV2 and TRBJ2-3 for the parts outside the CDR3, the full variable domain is EPEVTQTPSHQVTQMGQEVILRCVPISNHLYFYWYRQILGQKVEFLVSFYNNEISEKSEIFDDQFSVERPDGSNFTLKIRSTKLEDSAMYFCASSPTPSGGADTQYFGPGTRLTVL.

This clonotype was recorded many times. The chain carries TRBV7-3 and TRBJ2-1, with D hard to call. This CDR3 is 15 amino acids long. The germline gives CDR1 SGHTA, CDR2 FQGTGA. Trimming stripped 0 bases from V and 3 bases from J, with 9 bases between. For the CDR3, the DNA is TGTGCCAGCAGCTTAACGTTAGCCTACTACAATGAGCAGTTCTTC. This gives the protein CASSLTLAYYNEQFF.

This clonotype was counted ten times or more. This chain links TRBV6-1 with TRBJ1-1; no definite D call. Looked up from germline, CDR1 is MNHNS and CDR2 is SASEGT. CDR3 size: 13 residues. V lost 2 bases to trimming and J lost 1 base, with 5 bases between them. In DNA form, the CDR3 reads TGTGCCAGCAGTGAAAAGGGGAACACTGAAGCTTTCTTT. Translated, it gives CASSEKGNTEAFF.

The CDR3 nucleotides read TGTGCCAGCAAGCCACTCCTGGGGAGTTGGACCGGGGAGCTGTTTTTT. Its translation: CASKPLLGSWTGELFF. This rearrangement joins TRBV12-3 or TRBV12-4 to TRBJ2-2; D is perhaps TRBD2 (5 bases). Trimming removed 7 bases from V and 5 bases from J, with 20 bases in between. The length of the CDR3 is 16 residues.

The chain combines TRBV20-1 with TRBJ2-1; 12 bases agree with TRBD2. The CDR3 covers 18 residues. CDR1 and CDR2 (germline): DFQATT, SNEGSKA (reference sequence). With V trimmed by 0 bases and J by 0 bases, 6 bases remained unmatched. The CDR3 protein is CSARDRLAGGPSYNEQFF. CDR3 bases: TGCAGTGCTAGAGATCGGCTAGCGGGGGGGCCCTCCTACAATGAGCAGTTCTTC.

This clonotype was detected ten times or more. The DNA of the CDR3 is TGTGCCAGCAGCCTCGGAGGATCCCACTACGAGCAGTACTTC. Its translation: CASSLGGSHYEQYF. This chain joins TRBV5-6 and TRBJ2-7; a weak D match, TRBD2 (5 bases). The germline V and J ends were trimmed by 4 bases and 3 bases, with 14 bases remaining between them. The germline gives CDR1 SGHDT, CDR2 YYEEEE. This CDR3 is built from 14 residues.

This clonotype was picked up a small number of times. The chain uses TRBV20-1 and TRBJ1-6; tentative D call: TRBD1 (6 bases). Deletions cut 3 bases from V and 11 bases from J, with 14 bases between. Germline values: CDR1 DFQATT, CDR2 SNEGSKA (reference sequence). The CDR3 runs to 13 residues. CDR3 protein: CSASRQGRPPLHF. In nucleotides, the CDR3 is TGCAGTGCTAGTCGCCAGGGGCGGCCACCCCTCCACTTT.

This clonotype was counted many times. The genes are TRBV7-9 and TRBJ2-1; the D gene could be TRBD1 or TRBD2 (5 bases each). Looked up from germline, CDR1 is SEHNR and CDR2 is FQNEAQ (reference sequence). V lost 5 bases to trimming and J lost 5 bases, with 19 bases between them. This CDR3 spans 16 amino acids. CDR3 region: CASSDGTLRVDNEQFF. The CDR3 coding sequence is TGTGCCAGCAGCGACGGGACCCTCCGAGTCGACAATGAGCAGTTCTTC.

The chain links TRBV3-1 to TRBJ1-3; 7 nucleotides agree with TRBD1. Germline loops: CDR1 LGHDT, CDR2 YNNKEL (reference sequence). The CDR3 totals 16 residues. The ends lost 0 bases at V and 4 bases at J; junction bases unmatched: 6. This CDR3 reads CASSQDDRVLGNTIYF. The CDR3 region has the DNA TGTGCCAGCAGCCAAGATGACAGGGTGTTAGGAAACACCATATATTTT.

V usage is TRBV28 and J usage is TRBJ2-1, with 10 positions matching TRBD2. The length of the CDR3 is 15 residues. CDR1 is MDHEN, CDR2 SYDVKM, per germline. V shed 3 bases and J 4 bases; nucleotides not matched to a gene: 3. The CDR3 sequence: CASSFGTSAYNEQFF. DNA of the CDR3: TGTGCCAGCAGTTTTGGGACTAGCGCTTACAATGAGCAGTTCTTC.

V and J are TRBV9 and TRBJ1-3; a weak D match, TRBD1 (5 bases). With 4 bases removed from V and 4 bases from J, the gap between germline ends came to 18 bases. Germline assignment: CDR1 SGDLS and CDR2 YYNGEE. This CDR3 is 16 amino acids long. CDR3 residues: CASSHSGGPPGNTIYF. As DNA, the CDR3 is TGTGCCAGCAGCCACTCGGGGGGACCTCCCGGAAACACCATATATTTT.

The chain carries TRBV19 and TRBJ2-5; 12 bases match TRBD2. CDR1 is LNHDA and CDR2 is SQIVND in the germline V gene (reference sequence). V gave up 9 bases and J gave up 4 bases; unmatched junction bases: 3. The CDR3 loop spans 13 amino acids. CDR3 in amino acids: CARKLAGGETQYF. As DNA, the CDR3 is TGTGCCAGGAAACTAGCGGGAGGAGAGACCCAGTACTTC.

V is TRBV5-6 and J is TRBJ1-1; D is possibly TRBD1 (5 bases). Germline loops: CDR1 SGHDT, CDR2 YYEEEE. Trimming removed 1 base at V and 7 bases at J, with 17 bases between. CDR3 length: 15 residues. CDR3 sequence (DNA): TGTGCCAGCAGCTTGTTGACCTGGATGGGGGTTGAAGCTTTCTTT. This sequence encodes CASSLLTWMGVEAFF.

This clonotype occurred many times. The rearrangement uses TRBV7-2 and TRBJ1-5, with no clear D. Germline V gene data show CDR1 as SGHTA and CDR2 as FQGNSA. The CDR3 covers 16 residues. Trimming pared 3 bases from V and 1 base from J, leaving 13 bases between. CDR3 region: CASSFPTGGSNQPQHF. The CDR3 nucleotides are TGTGCCAGCAGCTTCCCGACGGGCGGGAGCAATCAGCCCCAGCATTTT.

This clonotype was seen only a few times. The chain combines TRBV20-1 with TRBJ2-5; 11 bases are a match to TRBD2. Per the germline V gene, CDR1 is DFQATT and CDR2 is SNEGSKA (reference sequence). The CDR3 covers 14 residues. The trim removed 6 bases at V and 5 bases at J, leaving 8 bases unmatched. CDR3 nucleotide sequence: TGCAGTGCCATACTAGCGGGAGAGGGGGAGACCCAGTACTTC. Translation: CSAILAGEGETQYF.

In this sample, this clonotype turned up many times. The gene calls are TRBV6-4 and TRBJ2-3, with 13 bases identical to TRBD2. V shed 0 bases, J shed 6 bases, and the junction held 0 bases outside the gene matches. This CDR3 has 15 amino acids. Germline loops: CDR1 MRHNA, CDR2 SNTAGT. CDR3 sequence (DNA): TGTGCCAGCAGTGACTCGACTAGCGGGGGGGATACGCAGTATTTT. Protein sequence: CASSDSTSGGDTQYF.

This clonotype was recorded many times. The CDR3 here is CASTPDRLGTGELFF. The CDR3 DNA is TGTGCCAGCACCCCGGACAGGCTGGGGACCGGGGAGCTGTTTTTT. The chain links TRBV2 to TRBJ2-2; 7 positions match TRBD1. Germline V gene data show CDR1 as SNHLY and CDR2 as FYNNEI. V dropped 7 bases and J dropped 5; count of bases not matched to a gene: 10. CDR3 size: 15 residues.

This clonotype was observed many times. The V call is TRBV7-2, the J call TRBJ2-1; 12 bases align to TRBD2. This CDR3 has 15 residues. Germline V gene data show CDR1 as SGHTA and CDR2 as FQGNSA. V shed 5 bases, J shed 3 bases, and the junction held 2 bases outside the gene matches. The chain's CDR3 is CASSRLAGDYNEQFF. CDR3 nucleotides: TGTGCCAGCAGCCGACTAGCGGGGGACTACAATGAGCAGTTCTTC.

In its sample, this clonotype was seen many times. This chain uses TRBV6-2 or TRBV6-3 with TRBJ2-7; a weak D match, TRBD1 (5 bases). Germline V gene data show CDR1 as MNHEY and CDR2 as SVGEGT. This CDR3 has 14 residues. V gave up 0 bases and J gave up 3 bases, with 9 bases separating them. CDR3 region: CASSYSAGYYEQYF. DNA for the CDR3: TGTGCCAGCAGTTACTCGGCAGGGTACTACGAGCAGTACTTC.